A single sample gave rise to the 32 T cell receptor beta chains below, sequenced in a study of graft-versus-host responses after intestinal transplantation. Only in-frame clones appear in the TCRdb table, and some are missing; sequencing was by immunoSEQ multiplex PCR. The sample carries 15,000 to 20,000 clones, approximately 80% recorded once. Graft tissue was processed to release intraepithelial and lamina propria lymphocytes. The sequencing here drew on ileum tissue, taken around 96 days after intestinal transplant. Receptor source: a human patient who received an intestinal transplant, so some T cells may come from the graft donor.

The rearrangement links TRBV2 to TRBJ2-1; D unresolved. This CDR3 region has 13 residues. The ends were cut back, 0 bases at V and 16 bases at J, with 16 bases in the middle. The germline V gene encodes CDR1 SNHLY and CDR2 FYNNEI. CDR3 loop: CASSEAIGPGLFF. CDR3 nucleotide sequence: TGTGCCAGCAGTGAAGCTATTGGACCCGGGCTATTCTTC.

The chain couples TRBV5-1 to TRBJ2-7; D ambiguous. Germline CDR1 and CDR2: SGHRS and YFSETQ. The CDR3 loop spans 18 amino acids. The ends were cut back, 2 bases at V and 2 bases at J, with 23 bases in the middle. This CDR3 reads CASSFKAHNPRLPYEQYF. CDR3 sequence (DNA): TGCGCCAGCAGCTTCAAGGCCCATAACCCACGTTTACCCTACGAGCAGTACTTC.

Judged by abundance, this clone is medium-sized. The chain carries TRBV4-1 and TRBJ2-1; 10 positions match TRBD2. Germline V gene data show CDR1 as MGHRA and CDR2 as YSYEKL. Germline trimming cut 0 bases from V and 4 bases from J; bases unmatched to any gene: 9. The CDR3 is 18 amino acids. CDR3 DNA: TGCGCCAGCAGCCAAGATCGTCTAGCGGGAGTCCGGTACAATGAGCAGTTCTTC. Its protein is CASSQDRLAGVRYNEQFF.

The rearrangement links TRBV9 to TRBJ2-7; D not resolved. The CDR3 contains 15 residues. Germline V gives CDR1 SGDLS, CDR2 YYNGEE. Trimming left V 0 bases short and J 1 base short, with 11 bases between. The CDR3 coding sequence is TGTGCCAGCAGCGTAGCGGCTGCCCTTTCCTACGAGCAGTACTTC. Protein: CASSVAAALSYEQYF. Looking up the rest from reference TRBV9 and TRBJ2-7 gives the full variable domain: DSGVTQTPKHLITATGQRVTLRCSPRSGDLSVYWYQQSLDQGLQFLIQYYNGEERAKGNILERFSAQQFPDLHSELNLSSLELGDSALYFCASSVAAALSYEQYFGPGTRLTVT.

V and J are TRBV4-1 and TRBJ1-1; perhaps TRBD1 as D (6 bases). CDR1 and CDR2 from the germline V gene are MGHRA and YSYEKL. V was shortened by 3 bases and J by 5 bases, with 19 bases between the two germline ends. The CDR3 consists of 16 residues. The DNA for the CDR3 is TGCGCCAGCAGCCACTACAGGGTTTTCGTTCGGACTGAAGCTTTCTTT. Amino acids: CASSHYRVFVRTEAFF.

This clone has only a few counts. CDR3 region: CASSTNGIPGNTIYF. CDR3 DNA sequence: TGTGCCAGCAGCACCAACGGGATTCCTGGAAACACCATATATTTT. The rearrangement uses TRBV5-8 and TRBJ1-3, with D unresolved. CDR3 size: 15 residues. The V gene's germline CDR1 is SGHTS and CDR2 YDEGEE. The V and J ends lost 4 bases and 2 bases respectively, with 13 bases between them.

This sequence joins TRBV7-3 and TRBJ2-2; 8 bases match TRBD2. The germline V gene encodes CDR1 SGHTA and CDR2 FQGTGA. V dropped 0 bases and J dropped 3; count of bases not matched to a gene: 6. The CDR3 sequence is 17 residues long. For the CDR3, the DNA is TGTGCCAGCAGCTTAACTAGCGGGAAGTGGGACACCGGGGAGCTGTTTTTT. Residues: CASSLTSGKWDTGELFF.

This chain joins TRBV6-5 and TRBJ1-2; D ambiguous. Germline V CDR1 and CDR2: MNHEY, SVGAGI. V dropped 5 bases and J dropped 1 base, with 8 bases sitting between them. This CDR3 has 13 amino acids. The CDR3 here is CASSEAYNYGYTF. The CDR3 DNA is TGTGCCAGCAGTGAAGCGTATAACTATGGCTACACCTTC.

This clone was detected once. V is TRBV5-1 and J is TRBJ2-5; D remains unclear. The V end was cut by 2 bases, the J end by 6 bases, with 17 bases between. In germline, CDR1 is SGHRS, CDR2 YFSETQ. The CDR3 consists of 15 residues. CDR3 loop: CASSLHRRVRKTQYF. CDR3 in DNA: TGCGCCAGCAGCTTACACCGCCGGGTTAGGAAGACCCAGTACTTC. The entire variable domain, with the rest obtained from reference TRBV5-1 and TRBJ2-5, is as follows: KAGVTQTPRYLIKTRGQQVTLSCSPISGHRSVSWYQQTPGQGLQFLFEYFSETQRNKGNFPGRFSGRQFSNSRSEMNVSTLELGDSALYLCASSLHRRVRKTQYFGPGTRLLVL.

V and J are TRBV5-1 and TRBJ2-7; 9 bases map to TRBD2. The CDR3 has 14 amino acids. Germline V gene sequence: CDR1 SGHRS, CDR2 YFSETQ. Unmatched junction bases numbered 7, after V lost 3 bases and J lost 6 bases. The CDR3 here is CASSWTSAEAEQYF. CDR3 nucleotide sequence: TGCGCCAGCAGCTGGACTAGCGCGGAGGCCGAGCAGTACTTC.

V gene TRBV19 combines with J gene TRBJ2-7, with 10 bases lining up with TRBD2. The CDR3 extends over 18 amino acids. V lost 5 bases and J lost 2; bases outside the gene matches: 15. Germline lookup yields CDR1 LNHDA and CDR2 SQIVND (reference sequence). CDR3 in DNA: TGTGCCAGTAGTTTTCGGAGGGTAGCGGGAGGCCAAACCTACGAGCAGTACTTC. This codes for CASSFRRVAGGQTYEQYF.

This clone was recorded once. The chain combines TRBV6-5 with TRBJ1-3, with 8 bases identical to TRBD1. Germline V gene sequence: CDR1 MNHEY, CDR2 SVGAGI. J lost 2 bases, V lost 4 bases, and 1 base had no gene match. The CDR3 spans 14 residues. Here the CDR3 DNA reads TGTGCCAGCAGTTGGACAGGGACTGGAAACACCATATATTTT. Its translation: CASSWTGTGNTIYF.

The gene calls are TRBV7-8 and TRBJ2-7; no firm D call. V gave up 3 bases and J gave up 0 bases, with 0 bases separating them. The germline V gene has CDR1 SGHVS and CDR2 FQNEAQ. The CDR3 totals 11 residues. CDR3 sequence (DNA): TGTGCCAGCAGCTTCTCCTACGAGCAGTACTTC. Translating it yields CASSFSYEQYF.

The chain is built from TRBV2 and TRBJ1-4; D is perhaps TRBD1 (5 bases). The V gene's germline CDR1 is SNHLY and CDR2 FYNNEI. The CDR3 is made up of 15 amino acids. V dropped 7 bases and J dropped 4 bases, with 16 bases sitting between them. The CDR3 reads CASIRGPGVNEKLFF. The CDR3, as DNA: TGTGCCAGCATTAGGGGACCGGGGGTTAATGAAAAACTGTTTTTT.

In DNA, the CDR3 is TGTGCCAGCTCGAGGCGCGCGGGCAATCAGCCCCAGCATTTT. It translates to CASSRRAGNQPQHF. The V gene is TRBV18, the J gene TRBJ1-5; D not resolved. In germline, CDR1 is KGHSH, CDR2 LQKENI. With 6 bases removed from V and 2 bases from J, the gap between germline ends came to 11 bases. The CDR3 contains 14 residues.

The chain has TRBV27 and TRBJ2-7; 8 nucleotides agree with TRBD2. The CDR3 totals 14 residues. V lost 4 bases to trimming and J lost 3 bases; unmatched junction nucleotides: 5. The germline V gene encodes CDR1 MNHEY and CDR2 SMNVEV (reference sequence). The CDR3: CASSSGGGNYEQYF. For the CDR3, the DNA is TGTGCCAGCAGTTCCGGGGGGGGCAACTACGAGCAGTACTTC.

The gene calls are TRBV4-1 and TRBJ2-7; 8 positions agree with TRBD2. The CDR3 loop spans 14 amino acids. The germline gives CDR1 MGHRA, CDR2 YSYEKL. Trimming cost V 2 bases and J 3 bases; bases outside gene matches: 3. The CDR3 sequence: CASSQLAGVYEQYF. The CDR3, as DNA: TGCGCCAGCAGCCAACTAGCGGGTGTCTACGAGCAGTACTTC.

This chain connects TRBV18 to TRBJ1-2, with D possibly TRBD1 on 5 matching bases. V was pared by 0 bases and J by 1 base, with 12 bases between. This CDR3 has 16 amino acids. Germline CDR1 reads KGHSH; CDR2 reads LQKENI. DNA of the CDR3: TGTGCCAGCTCACCACCCCGGGGCAGCATTAACTATGGCTACACCTTC. Amino acids: CASSPPRGSINYGYTF.

The CDR3 loop reads CASSSRTRDLPSYEQYF. In DNA form, the CDR3 reads TGTGCCAGCAGCTCTAGAACTAGGGACCTCCCTTCCTACGAGCAGTACTTC. The V and J genes are TRBV7-3 and TRBJ2-7; D could derive from TRBD1 or TRBD2 (5 bases each). Trimming left V 4 bases short and J 1 base short, with 20 bases between. The germline V gene encodes CDR1 SGHTA and CDR2 FQGTGA. The CDR3 consists of 17 residues.

This clone was counted between two and nine times. The chain has TRBV19 and TRBJ2-7; 7 bases match TRBD2. The CDR3 totals 13 residues. With 8 bases clipped from V and 5 bases from J, the junction kept 9 bases outside the gene matches. Germline CDR1 is LNHDA and CDR2 is SQIVND (reference sequence). In DNA, the CDR3 is TGTGCCAGTGACGGGGGAGGGCCCCACGAGCAGTACTTC. It encodes CASDGGGPHEQYF. The whole variable domain, remainder taken from reference TRBV19 and TRBJ2-7, is DGGITQSPKYLFRKEGQNVTLSCEQNLNHDAMYWYRQDPGQGLRLIYYSQIVNDFQKGDIAEGYSVSREKKESFPLTVTSAQKNPTAFYLCASDGGGPHEQYFGPGTRLTVT.

The chain joins TRBV28 to TRBJ2-2; the D gene is possibly TRBD1 (6 bases). The CDR3 is 17 amino acids. The ends were cut back, 7 bases at V and 2 bases at J, with 20 bases in the middle. In germline, CDR1 is MDHEN, CDR2 SYDVKM. CDR3 residues: CASTIYRWTANTGELFF. CDR3 sequence (DNA): TGTGCCAGCACCATATATCGGTGGACAGCTAACACCGGGGAGCTGTTTTTT.

The CDR3 here is CASSYGAGGTEAFF. In nucleotides, the CDR3 is TGTGCCAGCAGTTATGGGGCAGGAGGCACTGAAGCTTTCTTT. The chain is built from TRBV6-1 and TRBJ1-1, with D tentatively TRBD1 (5 bases). Germline values: CDR1 MNHNS, CDR2 SASEGT. This CDR3 is built from 14 residues. V was shortened by 5 bases and J by 4 bases, with 14 bases between the two germline ends.

This clone has just one count. V and J are TRBV14 and TRBJ2-5; D call uncertain. Germline values: CDR1 SGHDN, CDR2 FVKESK. The CDR3 sequence is 11 residues long. V lost 4 bases and J 1 base, leaving 1 base between the germline ends. In DNA, the CDR3 is TGTGCCAGCAGCCTCCAAGAGACCCAGTACTTC. Its protein product is CASSLQETQYF.

The J gene is TRBJ2-7, the V gene TRBV6-5; 7 nucleotides align to TRBD2. CDR1 is MNHEY and CDR2 is SVGAGI in the germline V gene. The CDR3 sequence is 15 residues long. With V trimmed by 6 bases and J by 9 bases, 17 bases remained unmatched. The CDR3 DNA reads TGTGCCAGCAGCCCCGGACTAGTCTTAATCAGCGTGCAGTACTTC. Translating it yields CASSPGLVLISVQYF.

V and J are TRBV13 and TRBJ1-1; the D is unclear. The ends were cut back, 1 base at V and 10 bases at J, with 25 bases in the middle. The CDR3 is 17 amino acids. Germline lookup yields CDR1 PRHDT and CDR2 FYEKMQ (reference sequence). CDR3 amino acids: CASSLEFLDASRGVAFF. CDR3 in DNA: TGTGCCAGCAGCTTAGAATTCTTAGATGCAAGCCGGGGAGTAGCTTTCTTT.

This sequence joins TRBV27 and TRBJ2-3; 11 bases agree with TRBD2. The CDR3 extends over 17 amino acids. From germline, CDR1 is MNHEY and CDR2 SMNVEV (reference sequence). V was pared by 4 bases and J by 3 bases, with 9 bases of the junction left unmatched. The DNA of the CDR3 is TGTGCCAGCAGTTCCCGCATAGCGGGGGGGTATACAGATACGCAGTATTTT. Encoded protein: CASSSRIAGGYTDTQYF.

The CDR3 here is CASSQVEGGYEQYF. Here the CDR3 DNA reads TGTGCCAGCAGCCAAGTAGAGGGGGGTTACGAGCAGTACTTC. The chain couples TRBV4-2 to TRBJ2-7; D may be TRBD1 or TRBD2 (6 bases each). V lost 1 base to trimming and J lost 4 bases, with 11 bases between them. The CDR3 spans 14 residues. Germline V gene data show CDR1 as LGHNA and CDR2 as YNFKEQ.

The genes are TRBV18 and TRBJ2-5, with 7 bases fitting TRBD1. V lost 4 bases to trimming and J lost 5 bases; unmatched junction nucleotides: 7. Looked up from germline, CDR1 is KGHSH and CDR2 is LQKENI. The CDR3 has 14 residues. DNA for the CDR3: TGTGCCAGCTCACTCTTGACAGGGCGCGAGACCCAGTACTTC. Encoded protein: CASSLLTGRETQYF.

V and J are TRBV9 and TRBJ2-1, with TRBD2 matching 12 bases. The germline V gene has CDR1 SGDLS and CDR2 YYNGEE. Trimming cost V 3 bases and J 8 bases; bases outside gene matches: 18. This CDR3 is 19 amino acids long. The CDR3 coding sequence is TGTGCCAGCAGCGCTTGGGCTAGCGGGAGGGCCCTCCTCGGCGATGAGCAGTTCTTC. This sequence encodes CASSAWASGRALLGDEQFF.

This clone has just a few counts. This chain connects TRBV28 to TRBJ2-5; TRBD1 is a possible D gene (5 bases). CDR1 is MDHEN, CDR2 SYDVKM, per germline. Trimming took 7 bases from V and 4 from J, leaving 19 bases between them. The CDR3 has 15 residues. The CDR3, as DNA: TGTGCCAGCAAGCCCAGGGCGCCGTATCGAGAGACCCAGTACTTC. Residues: CASKPRAPYRETQYF.

This clone was found a few times. J is TRBJ2-4 and V is TRBV7-8, with 10 bases lining up with TRBD2. Trimming took 0 bases from V and 1 from J; bases not matched to a gene: 15. Germline V CDR1 and CDR2: SGHVS, FQNEAQ. The CDR3 length is 21 residues. This CDR3 reads CASSLAPVLAGESRAKNIQYF. As DNA, the CDR3 is TGTGCCAGCAGCTTAGCGCCGGTGCTAGCGGGAGAATCAAGGGCCAAAAACATTCAGTACTTC.

The J gene is TRBJ2-4, the V gene TRBV21-1; whether TRBD2, the table's D call, matches the DNA was not checked. TRBV21-1 is termed a pseudogene. The CDR3 has 16 residues. CDR3 nucleotide sequence: TGTGCCAGCAATAGAGCGGGAGGCGAAGAGGGAAACATTCAGTACTTC. As protein: CASNRAGGEEGNIQYF.